The 14 T cell receptor beta chains below were found in one sample sequenced in a study of T-cell memory formation after mild COVID-19. TCRdb processed the 5' RACE reads anew with MiXCR; each CDR3 protein has one entry. The sample consists of approximately 340,000 distinct CDR3 sequences, 15% to 20% of them appearing once. Sequencing was carried out using PBMCs or a T cell subset sorted from them (not recorded which). These receptors all come from a man aged 18-30 years who had mild COVID-19 (a few samples of this study predate the infection). Cell type and time point are not known.

This clonotype occurred many times. This chain joins TRBV5-1 and TRBJ2-5, with D unresolved. Germline V lookup: CDR1 SGHRS, CDR2 YFSETQ. CDR3 size: 12 residues. Trimming removed 4 bases from V and 5 bases from J, with 9 bases in between. This chain's CDR3 is CASSEIWETQYF. CDR3 DNA: TGCGCCAGCAGCGAAATTTGGGAGACCCAGTACTTC.

This clonotype was counted a few times. The rearrangement links TRBV2 to TRBJ2-1, with D possibly matching TRBD2 (6 bases). The V gene lost 5 bases and the J gene lost 12 bases, with 11 bases spanning the gap. The CDR3 extends over 11 amino acids. CDR1 is SNHLY and CDR2 is FYNNEI in the germline V gene. The CDR3 sequence: CASSIRGRQFF. The CDR3 DNA reads TGTGCCAGCAGTATACGGGGGAGGCAGTTCTTC.

This clonotype was seen only a few times. The gene calls are TRBV3-1 and TRBJ1-2; D uncertain. The CDR3 is made up of 13 amino acids. CDR1 and CDR2 (germline): LGHDT, YNNKEL (reference sequence). The V end was cut by 3 bases, the J end by 4 bases, with 9 bases between. CDR3 loop: CASSHTISYGYTF. As DNA, the CDR3 is TGTGCCAGCAGCCACACTATCTCCTATGGCTACACCTTC.

This CDR3 reads CASSPSMATGQETQYF. CDR3 bases: TGCGCCAGCAGCCCTTCTATGGCGACTGGCCAAGAGACCCAGTACTTC. The chain carries TRBV4-1 and TRBJ2-5; D not resolved. V lost 4 bases, J lost 1 base, and 16 bases lay in between. The CDR3 is 16 amino acids. CDR1 MGHRA and CDR2 YSYEKL come from the germline V gene.

V is TRBV4-3 and J is TRBJ2-1; D not certain. The germline V gene has CDR1 LGHNA and CDR2 YSLEER. Trimming removed 4 bases at V and 10 bases at J, with 14 bases between. CDR3 length: 13 residues. DNA of the CDR3: TGCGCCAGCAGCCCATCGGGTTTAGGCGAGCAGTTCTTC. Its protein is CASSPSGLGEQFF.

The CDR3 spells CAGGSLGAKNIQYF. The CDR3 region has the DNA TGTGCCGGCGGCTCCCTGGGAGCCAAAAACATTCAGTACTTC. The chain uses TRBV28 and TRBJ2-4, with D unresolved. The length of the CDR3 is 14 residues. V lost 11 bases and J 0 bases, leaving 14 bases between the germline ends. Germline V CDR1 and CDR2: MDHEN, SYDVKM.

V usage is TRBV4-1 and J usage is TRBJ1-6, with D unresolved. V was cut by 0 bases and J by 11 bases, with 14 bases left in between. This CDR3 spans 15 amino acids. Per the germline V gene, CDR1 is MGHRA and CDR2 is YSYEKL. DNA of the CDR3: TGCGCCAGCAGCCAAGAGGAGTCGAAGCGTACACCCCTCCACTTT. It yields the protein CASSQEESKRTPLHF.

This clonotype was seen many times. The chain combines TRBV5-1 with TRBJ2-3; TRBD1 matches at 9 bases. The CDR3 is 15 amino acids. The V gene's germline CDR1 is SGHRS and CDR2 YFSETQ. Germline trimming cut 2 bases from V and 5 bases from J; bases unmatched to any gene: 6. The CDR3 sequence is CASSLARTGVDTQYF. The CDR3 DNA reads TGCGCCAGCAGCTTAGCCCGGACAGGGGTAGATACGCAGTATTTT.

The chain combines TRBV14 with TRBJ1-5; a weak D match, TRBD1 (5 bases). V lost 1 base and J 0 bases, leaving 13 bases between the germline ends. CDR1 and CDR2 from the germline V gene are SGHDN and FVKESK. The CDR3 runs 17 residues. Written as DNA, the CDR3 is TGTGCCAGCAGCCAAGTAAGGGGATTCTTTAGCAATCAGCCCCAGCATTTT. It encodes CASSQVRGFFSNQPQHF.

The DNA for the CDR3 is TGTGCCAGCAGTTCGATCCTAGCGGGGCGGGATACGCAGTATTTT. It specifies CASSSILAGRDTQYF. The chain uses TRBV6-5 and TRBJ2-3; 9 bases map to TRBD2. With 4 bases clipped from V and 6 bases from J, the junction kept 8 bases outside the gene matches. Germline values: CDR1 MNHEY, CDR2 SVGAGI. The CDR3 has 15 residues.

The chain combines TRBV27 with TRBJ1-5; 11 nucleotides align to TRBD1. Trimming removed 4 bases from V and 4 bases from J; junction bases left unmatched: 3. This CDR3 has 15 amino acids. CDR1 is MNHEY, CDR2 SMNVEV, per germline (reference sequence). The DNA of the CDR3 is TGTGCCAGCAGTTCCTGGGACAGGGGGAATCAGCCCCAGCATTTT. This encodes CASSSWDRGNQPQHF.

The V and J genes are TRBV11-2 and TRBJ2-2, with unresolved D. With 5 bases removed from V and 7 bases from J, the gap between germline ends came to 11 bases. The germline V gene has CDR1 SGHAT and CDR2 FQNNGV. This CDR3 contains 13 residues. This chain's CDR3 is CASSPRRIGELFF. For the CDR3, the DNA is TGTGCCAGCAGCCCTCGTCGTATCGGGGAGCTGTTTTTT.

This clonotype came up a few times. This sequence joins TRBV19 and TRBJ2-7; D is perhaps TRBD1 or TRBD2 (5 bases each). V dropped 1 base and J dropped 2 bases, with 12 bases sitting between them. The CDR3 loop spans 15 amino acids. Germline V gives CDR1 LNHDA, CDR2 SQIVND (reference sequence). CDR3 sequence reads: CASSIVSGRTYEQYF. The CDR3 DNA is TGTGCCAGTAGTATAGTATCGGGACGGACCTACGAGCAGTACTTC.

Written as DNA, the CDR3 is TGTGCCAGCAGTCGGACGTTGACTAACTATGGCTACACCTTC. As protein: CASSRTLTNYGYTF. J is TRBJ1-2 and V is TRBV2; no reliable D call. Trimming pared 5 bases from V and 0 bases from J, leaving 10 bases between. There are 14 residues in the CDR3. CDR1 and CDR2 (germline): SNHLY, FYNNEI.